Each of the 11 T cell receptor beta chains below was sequenced from the same sample in a study of T cells in Graves' hyperthyroidism and ophthalmopathy (dated by TCRdb to between 2018 and 2020). Receptors were amplified or captured by multiplex PCR. Sequencing used an Illumina HiSeq 2000. TCR beta CDR3 regions were amplified from RNA transcripts. The TCR CDR3 was subjected to a first round of RT-PCR using the HTBI primer set and the Qiagen OneStep RT-PCR kit. TCRdb trimmed the raw reads at Q25, called clones with MiXCR and kept productive beta chains. Entries that share a CDR3 protein sequence are merged under the most common genes and DNA. Within this sample are over 400,000 distinct CDR3 sequences, with around a fifth of them counted one time only. The top ten clonotypes cover 45% to 50% of the sample. The sequenced sample consisted of blood. The receptors originated from a woman between 65 and 79 years old with Graves' ophthalmopathy.

The chain carries TRBV18 and TRBJ1-1, with 9 positions matching TRBD1. This CDR3 is built from 14 residues. The V gene's germline CDR1 is KGHSH and CDR2 LQKENI. V lost 2 bases, J lost 6 bases, and 4 bases stayed unmatched. The CDR3 DNA reads TGTGCCAGCTCACCAGGGACAGGGTGGGCTGAAGCTTTCTTT. It is translated as CASSPGTGWAEAFF.

The chain is built from TRBV7-9 and TRBJ2-7; D is perhaps TRBD1 (5 bases). V gave up 0 bases and J gave up 5 bases, with 11 bases separating them. CDR1 is SEHNR, CDR2 FQNEAQ, per germline (reference sequence). The CDR3 is 14 amino acids. CDR3 sequence: CASSLAQGIDEQYF. CDR3 nucleotides: TGTGCCAGCAGCTTAGCGCAGGGAATCGACGAGCAGTACTTC.

The CDR3 sequence is CASTPPGGREINTQYF. The CDR3 nucleotides are TGTGCCAGCACTCCCCCAGGGGGCAGGGAAATAAATACGCAGTATTTT. The chain couples TRBV2 to TRBJ2-3; 8 nucleotides agree with TRBD1. V shed 7 bases, J shed 7 bases, and the junction held 16 bases outside the gene matches. The CDR3 consists of 16 residues. CDR1 and CDR2 (germline): SNHLY, FYNNEI. Full variable domain (missing parts from reference TRBV2 and TRBJ2-3): EPEVTQTPSHQVTQMGQEVILRCVPISNHLYFYWYRQILGQKVEFLVSFYNNEISEKSEIFDDQFSVERPDGSNFTLKIRSTKLEDSAMYFCASTPPGGREINTQYFGPGTRLTVL.

The chain carries TRBV3-1 and TRBJ2-7; a weak D match, TRBD1 (5 bases). The V and J ends lost 3 bases and 9 bases respectively, with 21 bases between them. CDR3 length: 15 amino acids. Germline CDR1 is LGHDT and CDR2 is YNNKEL (reference sequence). Here the CDR3 reads CASSQSPQGEFGQYF. The CDR3 region has the DNA TGTGCCAGCAGCCAGTCCCCTCAGGGTGAATTCGGGCAGTACTTC.

V and J are TRBV7-2 and TRBJ2-3, with TRBD2 matching over 16 bases. The CDR3 is made up of 22 amino acids. CDR1 is SGHTA, CDR2 FQGNSA, per germline. V was pared by 5 bases and J by 2 bases, with 19 bases of the junction left unmatched. In DNA form, the CDR3 reads TGTGCCAGCAGCCTTCTTCCGGGACTAGCGGGAGGGCCGGTAGGAAACACAGATACGCAGTATTTT. Protein product: CASSLLPGLAGGPVGNTDTQYF.

This clonotype was found a few times. Here the CDR3 DNA reads TGTGCCAGCGGGTGGGGTTCCTACGAGCAGTACTTC. It yields the protein CASGWGSYEQYF. The genes are TRBV6-1 and TRBJ2-7; unclear D gene. The germline gives CDR1 MNHNS, CDR2 SASEGT. The CDR3 extends over 12 amino acids. With 8 bases removed from V and 1 base from J, the gap between germline ends came to 9 bases.

The V and J genes are TRBV3-1 and TRBJ2-3, with D hard to call. Trimming stripped 0 bases from V and 3 bases from J, with 1 base between. The CDR3 extends over 12 amino acids. The germline CDR1 and CDR2 sequences are LGHDT and YNNKEL (reference sequence). DNA of the CDR3: TGTGCCAGCAGCCAAGAGACAGATACGCAGTATTTT. It encodes CASSQETDTQYF.

This clonotype has more than one count but fewer than ten. The chain recombines TRBV19 with TRBJ1-4, with D tentatively TRBD1 (5 bases). Germline lookup yields CDR1 LNHDA and CDR2 SQIVND (reference sequence). This CDR3 is built from 15 residues. With 2 bases removed from V and 11 bases from J, the gap between germline ends came to 18 bases. The CDR3 DNA sequence: TGTGCCAGTAGTATACCAGGGTCTGGATCCCAGAAACTGTTTTTT. Translated: CASSIPGSGSQKLFF.

This clonotype has at least ten counts. This rearrangement joins TRBV28 to TRBJ1-2, with TRBD1 matching over 10 bases. The CDR3 is made up of 15 amino acids. V was clipped by 7 bases and J by 7 bases; unmatched bases: 12. Germline V lookup: CDR1 MDHEN, CDR2 SYDVKM. The CDR3 DNA reads TGTGCCAGCACCACCCCGGGACAGGGGAGTGGTGGCTACACCTTC. Amino acids: CASTTPGQGSGGYTF.

CDR3 amino acids: CARAQGGGTSSYNEQFF. Here the CDR3 DNA reads TGTGCCAGGGCGCAGGGAGGAGGAACAAGCTCCTACAATGAGCAGTTCTTC. The chain employs TRBV6-4 and TRBJ2-1; a possible D gene is TRBD2 (6 bases). Germline lookup yields CDR1 MRHNA and CDR2 SNTAGT. CDR3 length equals 17 residues. V dropped 9 bases and J dropped 0 bases, with 21 bases sitting between them.

This clonotype occurred many times. The chain combines TRBV7-2 with TRBJ1-1, with D possibly TRBD1 on 5 matching bases. Germline V gives CDR1 SGHTA, CDR2 FQGNSA. This CDR3 has 15 amino acids. Trimming removed 1 base at V and 0 bases at J, with 9 bases between. CDR3 region: CASSLEGLMNTEAFF. The CDR3, as DNA: TGTGCCAGCAGCTTAGAGGGGTTAATGAACACTGAAGCTTTCTTT.